This record covers a single T cell receptor (beta chain). Its antigen is still unknown. The study ran its PCR with 60 Vbeta and 13 Jbeta primers. The assay was immunoSEQ multiplex PCR, and TCRdb's table has in-frame clones only and misses some. The sample lists approximately 110,000 clones, more than 60% occurring once. V was cut by 4 bases and J by 2 bases, with 19 bases left in between. CDR1 is SGHNT and CDR2 is YYREEE in the germline V gene (reference sequence). The CDR3 spans 17 residues. The data were obtained in a study of cytomegalovirus exposure and HLA in healthy donors. For the study at large: Early released data had about 80 million unique TCRs, all coming from HLA-typed donors.

Study conclusions and caveats: Among the sequence variants, a highly shared cluster was likely an artifact of sequencing. The later analysis indicated that the majority of CMV-associated TCR beta chains appeared HLA-restricted.

The chain couples TRBV5-4 to TRBJ2-1; D might be TRBD2 (8 bases). The origin of this receptor is a woman in her thirties or forties in good health and CMV-seronegative. Source material: PBMCs. CDR3 sequence reads: CASSPGAGGQTYNEQFF. In DNA form, the CDR3 reads TGTGCCAGCAGCCCCGGGGCGGGGGGACAGACCTACAATGAGCAGTTCTTC.